This T cell receptor (beta chain) was sequenced for a study of OX40 agonist ivuxolimab in advanced cancers. Study summary: With ivuxolimab, an agonistic anti-OX40 (CD134) antibody, patients were treated. Therapy given before enrollment (anti-PD-1, anti-PD-L1 or anti-CTLA-4) was allowed, and approximately 40% had some.

Patients with autoimmune history or systemic immunosuppression were excluded. TCRdb's table, derived via immunoSEQ multiplex PCR, lists solely in-frame clones and lacks some. The data show 60,000 to 85,000 clones, 80% to 90% seen once. This clone was detected only once. V lost 8 bases and J 0 bases, leaving 15 bases between the germline ends. Looked up from germline, CDR1 is SEHNR and CDR2 is FQNEAQ (reference sequence). The CDR3 length is 15 residues. Sequencing used CD4+ or CD8+ T cells sorted from blood, obtained in a trial of the OX40 agonist ivuxolimab. The sequence was collected from an adult with an advanced solid tumor such as melanoma, head and neck, liver or kidney cancer. The rearrangement uses TRBV7-9 and TRBJ2-3; D uncertain. The CDR3 region has the DNA TGTGCCAGCGTATCTAGGGTTTCTAGCACAGATACGCAGTATTTT. Protein product: CASVSRVSSTDTQYF.